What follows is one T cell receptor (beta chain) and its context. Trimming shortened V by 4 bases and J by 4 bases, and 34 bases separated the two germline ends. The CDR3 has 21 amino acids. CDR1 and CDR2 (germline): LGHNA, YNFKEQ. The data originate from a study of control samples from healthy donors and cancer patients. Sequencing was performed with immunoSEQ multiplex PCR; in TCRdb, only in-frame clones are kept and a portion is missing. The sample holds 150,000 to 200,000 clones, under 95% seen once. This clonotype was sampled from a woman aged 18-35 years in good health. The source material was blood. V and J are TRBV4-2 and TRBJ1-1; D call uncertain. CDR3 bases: TGTGCCAGCAGCCCGCCATCGTGGACCTGGGTCTTCCGGCAGGACGGCACTGAAGCTTTCTTT. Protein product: CASSPPSWTWVFRQDGTEAFF.